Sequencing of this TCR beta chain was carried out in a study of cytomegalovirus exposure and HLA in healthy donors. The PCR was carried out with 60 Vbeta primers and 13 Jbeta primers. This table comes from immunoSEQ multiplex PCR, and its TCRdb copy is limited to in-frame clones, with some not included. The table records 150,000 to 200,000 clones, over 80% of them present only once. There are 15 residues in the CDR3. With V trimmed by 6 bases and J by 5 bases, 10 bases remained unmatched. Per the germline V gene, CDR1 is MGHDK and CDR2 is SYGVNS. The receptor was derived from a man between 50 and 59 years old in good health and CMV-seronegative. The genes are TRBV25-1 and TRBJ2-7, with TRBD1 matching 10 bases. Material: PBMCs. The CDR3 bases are TGTGCCAGCAGCCAACCGGGGACAGGGGCCCACGAGCAGTACTTC. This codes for CASSQPGTGAHEQYF.